This entry is about one T cell receptor beta chain. Its antigen is unknown. The sample originates from a study of PD-L1 blockade in urothelial cancer. Overall study: In terms of prior chemotherapy, patients had received 0 to 3 regimens. Timepoints chosen for blood analysis were 3 weeks (second dose) and 6 weeks after treatment start. Overall study findings and caveats: Lower pretreatment blood TCR clonality, under the median, predicted better survival, researchers reported.

Time point defined: pretreatment peripheral blood. Repertoires were generated with immunoSEQ multiplex PCR, while TCRdb's copy carries only in-frame clones and drops some. The repertoire holds tens of thousands of clones, with 90% as singletons. The V end was cut by 3 bases, the J end by 2 bases, with 12 bases between. CDR1 is MDHEN and CDR2 is SYDVKM in the germline V gene. The CDR3 is 15 amino acids. V is TRBV28 and J is TRBJ2-3; possibly TRBD2 for D (6 bases). This sequence originates from a man aged 55-75 years with urothelial cancer. The source was PBMCs, collected around atezolizumab (anti-PD-L1) treatment. Here the CDR3 DNA reads TGTGCCAGCAGTTTTGAACGGGAGTTCACAGATACGCAGTATTTT. The encoded protein is CASSFEREFTDTQYF.